A selection of T cell receptor beta chains follows, all from one sample in a study of T cells in Graves' hyperthyroidism and ophthalmopathy. Each CDR3 protein is one row after TCRdb ran MiXCR on the multiplex PCR reads. The sample lists roughly 740,000 distinct CDR3 sequences, over 15% occurring once. The sample taken for sequencing was blood. These receptors all come from a young man with Graves' hyperthyroidism. Both conserved end residues are part of each CDR3. A D gene is named only where the DNA matches it firmly. Clone size is shown for a subset of rows, as once, few, many or a class of expanded clone.

TRBV11-2	NA	TRBJ2-6	NA	TGTGCCAGCAGCTTAGGGACAACGGTCTCTGGGGCCAACGTCCTGACTTTC	CASSLGTTVSGANVLTF
TRBV24-1	many	TRBJ2-7	TRBD1	TGTGCCACCAGTGACCCGGACAGGAACTACGAGCAGTACTTC	CATSDPDRNYEQYF
TRBV7-9	few	TRBJ2-5	TRBD2	TGTGCCAGCAGCTCCGGACTAGAAACATCACCGACCCAGTACTTC	CASSSGLETSPTQYF
TRBV7-3	many	TRBJ2-3	NA	TGTGCCAGCAGCTTAAACAGGGATACGCAGTATTTT	CASSLNRDTQYF
TRBV7-6	NA	TRBJ2-2	NA	TGTGCCAGCAGCTTTGTGGGGACCGGGGAGCTGTTTTTT	CASSFVGTGELFF
TRBV28	few	TRBJ1-4	NA	TGTGCCAGCAGTTTAATCGAAAGAAAAAAACTGTTTTTT	CASSLIERKKLFF
TRBV12-3/TRBV12-4	NA	TRBJ2-5	NA	TGTGCCAGCAGTCCGGACTTGGGGGAGACCCAGTACTTC	CASSPDLGETQYF
TRBV14	few	TRBJ2-1	NA	TGTGCCAGCAGCCCGATGACGGGAAGGGAGCAGTTCTTC	CASSPMTGREQFF
TRBV5-1	many	TRBJ2-7	NA	TGCGCCAGCAGCTTGGGGGGGTCCCCCTACGAGCAGTACTTC	CASSLGGSPYEQYF
TRBV6-1	NA	TRBJ2-2	TRBD1	TGTGCCAGCAGTGACGGACAGGGGGGCACCGGGGAGCTGTTTTTT	CASSDGQGGTGELFF